The 28 T cell receptor beta chains below were found in one sample sequenced in a study of molecular identifiers for immune sequencing clone quantification. TCRdb independently ran MiXCR on the PCR reads; one entry per CDR3 protein. The table shows 85,000 to 90,000 distinct CDR3 sequences, with roughly 19% occurring only once. Sequencing input: naive CD8+ T cells from blood, with Jurkat cell RNA spiked in. Subset indicated: FACS-sorted CD8+CD4-CCR7+CD45RA+ naive T cells. These receptors all stem from a human donor in good health. Some libraries in this study had Jurkat cell RNA spiked in.

This clonotype has at least ten counts. The rearrangement joins TRBV7-9 to TRBJ2-5; 7 bases fit TRBD2. This CDR3 is built from 15 residues. CDR1 and CDR2 (germline): SEHNR, FQNEAQ (reference sequence). Trimming at V came to 0 bases and at J to 6 bases, leaving 7 bases not matched to a gene. For the CDR3, the DNA is TGTGCCAGCAGCTTAGCATTTGCGGGGGACCAGACCCAGTACTTC. This sequence encodes CASSLAFAGDQTQYF.

About this clonotype: A read error may explain this, as a much larger clone is one base away. This chain links TRBV29-1 with TRBJ1-2; no clear D. Trimming left V 3 bases short and J 5 bases short, with 10 bases between. The germline V gene encodes CDR1 SQVTM and CDR2 ANQGSEA. The CDR3 spans 12 residues. The CDR3 sequence is CSVEVEIYGYTF. CDR3 bases: TGCAGCGTTGAGGTGGAGATATATGGCTACACCTTC.

The rearrangement uses TRBV29-1 and TRBJ2-7; D ambiguous. Trimming cost V 4 bases and J 3 bases, with 10 bases left between them. Germline values: CDR1 SQVTM, CDR2 ANQGSEA. This CDR3 is built from 12 residues. The CDR3 reads CSVVEKDYEQYF. CDR3 nucleotide sequence: TGCAGCGTTGTAGAGAAAGACTACGAGCAGTACTTC.

As for this clonotype: It may be a read error: a sequence one base away is much more abundant. V is TRBV19 and J is TRBJ2-7, with D possibly TRBD2 on 6 matching bases. Germline lookup yields CDR1 LNHDA and CDR2 SQIVND (reference sequence). Between the trimmed V and J ends, which lost 6 bases and 7 bases, there was a span of 16 bases. The CDR3 sequence is 13 residues long. This CDR3 reads CASSWRGPGEQYF. The CDR3 DNA sequence: TGTGCCAGTAGCTGGCGGGGACCGGGAGAGCAGTACTTC.

V is TRBV7-6 and J is TRBJ1-2, with D hard to call. Per germline, CDR1 SGHVS and CDR2 FNYEAQ. CDR3 length: 13 amino acids. V lost 1 base and J lost 8, with 11 bases in between. The CDR3 protein is CASSLEGSDGYTF. The DNA for the CDR3 is TGTGCCAGCAGCTTAGAAGGGTCCGACGGCTACACCTTC.

This clonotype was recorded at least ten times. CDR3 amino acids: CASSSLSLGEKLFF. The CDR3 DNA sequence: TGTGCCAGCAGCAGCCTGTCGTTGGGTGAAAAACTGTTTTTT. V usage is TRBV13 and J usage is TRBJ1-4; no definite D call. The length of the CDR3 is 14 residues. In germline, CDR1 is PRHDT, CDR2 FYEKMQ (reference sequence). Trimming removed 5 bases at V and 7 bases at J, with 14 bases between.

This clonotype was counted at least ten times. The rearrangement joins TRBV28 to TRBJ1-5; unclear D gene. The CDR3 has 15 amino acids. Per germline, CDR1 MDHEN and CDR2 SYDVKM. V was shortened by 7 bases and J by 0 bases, with 13 bases between the two germline ends. The CDR3 nucleotides read TGTGCCAGCATCTTGGGGATCTATAGCAATCAGCCCCAGCATTTT. Translated: CASILGIYSNQPQHF.

The rearrangement joins TRBV4-3 to TRBJ2-7, with 7 bases identical to TRBD1. CDR3 size: 14 residues. The J segment lost 2 bases and the V segment lost 2 bases, leaving 3 bases of the junction unmatched. Germline V gives CDR1 LGHNA, CDR2 YSLEER. CDR3 region: CASSQHRGAYEQYF. CDR3 bases: TGCGCCAGCAGCCAACACAGGGGAGCCTACGAGCAGTACTTC.

This clonotype was seen many times. The chain is built from TRBV4-1 and TRBJ2-2, with 8 bases aligning to TRBD2. The germline V gene has CDR1 MGHRA and CDR2 YSYEKL. V shed 3 bases, J shed 0 bases, and the junction held 15 bases outside the gene matches. The CDR3 has 20 residues. The CDR3 coding sequence is TGCGCCAGCAGCCACCTAGGTAGATTGGCGGGGGGCGCGAACACCGGGGAGCTGTTTTTT. This codes for CASSHLGRLAGGANTGELFF.

Ten or more counts support this clonotype. The gene calls are TRBV9 and TRBJ2-2, with D possibly TRBD1 on 5 matching bases. The V gene lost 3 bases and the J gene lost 2 bases, with 8 bases spanning the gap. This CDR3 spans 14 amino acids. In germline, CDR1 is SGDLS, CDR2 YYNGEE. The CDR3, as DNA: TGTGCCAGCAGCGAGACAGTTAACACCGGGGAGCTGTTTTTT. Protein sequence: CASSETVNTGELFF.

This clonotype has a count of ten or more. The chain has TRBV20-1 and TRBJ2-7; D is perhaps TRBD2 (5 bases). The CDR3 loop spans 12 amino acids. V was trimmed by 4 bases and J by 4 bases, leaving 11 bases between them. Germline V gene data show CDR1 as DFQATT and CDR2 as SNEGSKA (reference sequence). CDR3 sequence (DNA): TGCAGTGCTATATGGACGGGGTACGAGCAGTACTTC. Protein sequence: CSAIWTGYEQYF.

For this clonotype: A much bigger clone sits one base away, suggesting this may be a read error. J is TRBJ1-2 and V is TRBV12-3 or TRBV12-4; D not certain. Trimming removed 5 bases from V and 4 bases from J, with 8 bases in between. This CDR3 has 12 residues. The CDR3 bases are TGTGCCAGCAGTGTCAGCATCTATGGCTACACCTTC. It codes for CASSVSIYGYTF.

This chain connects TRBV27 to TRBJ2-7, with D possibly matching TRBD2 (5 bases). V was shortened by 8 bases and J by 3 bases, with 14 bases between the two germline ends. The germline CDR1 and CDR2 sequences are MNHEY and SMNVEV (reference sequence). The CDR3 is 13 residues long. The CDR3 DNA follows: TGTGCCAGCGGCCCCGGGGATGACTACGAGCAGTACTTC. Protein: CASGPGDDYEQYF.

This clonotype was seen at least ten times. The gene calls are TRBV3-1 and TRBJ2-3; the D gene is possibly TRBD1 (6 bases). Trimming left V 4 bases short and J 4 bases short, with 24 bases between. The V gene's germline CDR1 is LGHDT and CDR2 YNNKEL (reference sequence). The CDR3 totals 18 residues. The CDR3 loop is CASSPGLGASIGSDTQYF. The CDR3 DNA reads TGTGCCAGCAGCCCAGGCTTGGGGGCTTCGATTGGTTCAGATACGCAGTATTTT.

This clonotype has at least ten counts. V usage is TRBV7-9 and J usage is TRBJ1-5; D is unclear. The CDR3 totals 15 residues. Between the trimmed V and J ends, which lost 1 base and 0 bases, there was a span of 7 bases. CDR1 SEHNR and CDR2 FQNEAQ come from the germline V gene (reference sequence). The CDR3 reads CASSLEGSSNQPQHF. CDR3 bases: TGTGCCAGCAGCTTAGAGGGTAGTAGCAATCAGCCCCAGCATTTT.

This clonotype has a count of ten or more. V gene TRBV6-5 combines with J gene TRBJ2-7, with D unresolved. This CDR3 comprises 15 residues. Trimming shortened V by 0 bases and J by 0 bases, and 9 bases separated the two germline ends. CDR1 is MNHEY and CDR2 is SVGAGI in the germline V gene. The CDR3 DNA follows: TGTGCCAGCAGTTACTCCCTCGGCAGCTCCTACGAGCAGTACTTC. Its translation is CASSYSLGSSYEQYF.

This clonotype was detected ten times or more. This chain links TRBV20-1 with TRBJ2-3, with 11 bases fitting TRBD2. This CDR3 comprises 15 residues. J lost 2 bases, V lost 3 bases, and 4 bases had no gene match. Looked up from germline, CDR1 is DFQATT and CDR2 is SNEGSKA (reference sequence). The CDR3 loop reads CSARGLAETTDTQYF. In DNA form, the CDR3 reads TGCAGTGCTAGGGGACTAGCGGAGACCACAGATACGCAGTATTTT.

This clonotype occurred a few times. The chain couples TRBV29-1 to TRBJ1-2; 7 bases fit TRBD1. The CDR3 has 12 amino acids. V dropped 4 bases and J dropped 7; count of bases not matched to a gene: 6. Per the germline V gene, CDR1 is SQVTM and CDR2 is ANQGSEA. CDR3 in DNA: TGCAGCGTTGGCATAGGGGGCTCTGGCTACACCTTC. Translating it yields CSVGIGGSGYTF. The whole variable domain, filled in from reference TRBV29-1 and TRBJ1-2, reads SAVISQKPSRDICQRGTSLTIQCQVDSQVTMMFWYRQQPGQSLTLIATANQGSEATYESGFVIDKFPISRPNLTFSTLTVSNMSPEDSSIYLCSVGIGGSGYTFGSGTRLTVV.

This clonotype has only one observation. A clone one base away is much larger, so this may be a read error. The rearrangement uses TRBV14 and TRBJ2-7; D might be TRBD1 (5 bases). V was trimmed by 3 bases and J by 3 bases, leaving 9 bases between them. Germline CDR1 and CDR2: SGHDN and FVKESK. The CDR3 spans 13 residues. Written as DNA, the CDR3 is TGTGCCAGCAGCCAGACAGAGAGCTACGAGCAGTACTTC. Protein product: CASSQTESYEQYF.

There are a few counts of this clonotype. A much more abundant neighbour one base away suggests this may be a read error. The chain couples TRBV28 to TRBJ1-2, with D perhaps matching TRBD1 (6 bases). The CDR3 is made up of 12 amino acids. V dropped 5 bases and J dropped 4 bases, with 8 bases sitting between them. Per the germline V gene, CDR1 is MDHEN and CDR2 is SYDVKM. CDR3 protein: CASSGGSYGYTF. CDR3 DNA sequence: TGTGCCAGCAGTGGGGGCAGCTATGGCTACACCTTC.

This clonotype was seen ten or more times. This chain joins TRBV6-5 and TRBJ1-6; D is ambiguous. The CDR3 has 15 amino acids. V was pared by 0 bases and J by 8 bases, with 11 bases between. Germline CDR1 MNHEY, CDR2 SVGAGI. The CDR3 is CASSYSSTSYSPLHF. The CDR3 DNA sequence: TGTGCCAGCAGTTACTCGAGTACCAGTTATTCACCCCTCCACTTT.

The V gene is TRBV20-1, the J gene TRBJ2-7; the D gene is possibly TRBD2 (6 bases). Per the germline V gene, CDR1 is DFQATT and CDR2 is SNEGSKA (reference sequence). The CDR3 covers 13 residues. The V and J ends lost 1 base and 1 base respectively, with 8 bases between them. CDR3 in amino acids: CSARGGESYEQYF. The CDR3 DNA follows: TGCAGTGCTAGAGGCGGGGAATCCTACGAGCAGTACTTC.

This clonotype has at least ten counts. The J gene is TRBJ2-7, the V gene TRBV4-3, with 10 bases matching TRBD2. The CDR3 is 16 amino acids. Germline V gives CDR1 LGHNA, CDR2 YSLEER. Trimming cost V 0 bases and J 2 bases; bases outside gene matches: 4. The CDR3 DNA follows: TGCGCCAGCAGCCAAGATTGGACTAGCGGTCCCTACGAGCAGTACTTC. Translating gives CASSQDWTSGPYEQYF.

This clonotype has at least ten counts. The rearrangement links TRBV6-2 or TRBV6-3 to TRBJ1-1; D gene uncertain. Trimming left V 3 bases short and J 1 base short, with 6 bases between. This CDR3 contains 13 residues. The germline gives CDR1 MNHEY, CDR2 SVGEGT. The CDR3 loop reads CASSYLENTEAFF. Here the CDR3 DNA reads TGTGCCAGCAGTTATCTAGAGAACACTGAAGCTTTCTTT.

The sample holds a few counts of this clonotype. The rearrangement uses TRBV12-3 or TRBV12-4 and TRBJ2-7; 10 bases fit TRBD2. The CDR3 spans 14 residues. J gave up 5 bases and V 6 bases, and 7 bases lay outside the gene matches. In DNA form, the CDR3 reads TGTGCCAGCAGGCTAGGACTAGCGGATGACGAGCAGTACTTC. Its protein product is CASRLGLADDEQYF.

This clonotype has more than one count but fewer than ten. This rearrangement joins TRBV19 to TRBJ1-3, with 8 bases lining up with TRBD1. CDR1 is LNHDA, CDR2 SQIVND, per germline (reference sequence). The V gene end was trimmed by 4 bases and the J gene end by 3 bases; junction bases not matched to a gene: 2. The CDR3 covers 14 residues. In nucleotides, the CDR3 is TGTGCCAGTAGTACAGACAGGGGTGGAAACACCATATATTTT. Its translation: CASSTDRGGNTIYF. Variable domain in full (rest from reference TRBV19 and TRBJ1-3): DGGITQSPKYLFRKEGQNVTLSCEQNLNHDAMYWYRQDPGQGLRLIYYSQIVNDFQKGDIAEGYSVSREKKESFPLTVTSAQKNPTAFYLCASSTDRGGNTIYFGEGSWLTVV.

This clonotype was found many times. This chain connects TRBV19 to TRBJ2-6; unclear D gene. Germline assignment: CDR1 LNHDA and CDR2 SQIVND (reference sequence). The CDR3 runs 15 residues. The germline V and J ends were trimmed by 2 bases and 3 bases, with 8 bases remaining between them. This chain's CDR3 is CASSISVVGANVLTF. In DNA, the CDR3 is TGTGCCAGTAGTATAAGTGTCGTTGGGGCCAACGTCCTGACTTTC.

This clonotype has ten or more counts. The rearrangement links TRBV12-3 or TRBV12-4 to TRBJ2-5; 7 bases fit TRBD1. J was trimmed by 2 bases and V by 5 bases; bases with no gene match: 5. CDR3 length: 14 amino acids. CDR3 loop: CASSLTGQQETQYF. CDR3 DNA: TGTGCCAGCAGTCTCACGGGACAGCAAGAGACCCAGTACTTC.